Listed here are 6 T cell receptor beta chains from one sample, sequenced in a study of early T cells in non-severe SARS-CoV-2 infection. MiXCR, applied by TCRdb to the 5' RACE reads, yields one record per CDR3 protein. Among approximately 68,000 distinct CDR3 sequences listed, around a tenth were seen once. The starting material was whole blood, obtained at baseline. The receptor set was obtained from an adult who was a healthcare worker with PCR-confirmed SARS-CoV-2 infection or an uninfected control (not recorded which).

This clonotype has a count of ten or more. The V and J genes are TRBV12-3 or TRBV12-4 and TRBJ1-2, with D unresolved. Trimming stripped 5 bases from V and 4 bases from J, with 14 bases between. The CDR3 covers 14 residues. DNA for the CDR3: TGTGCCAGCAGTGTCCTCCTGGGCATCTATGGCTACACCTTC. Translating it yields CASSVLLGIYGYTF.

There are a few counts of this clonotype. The chain links TRBV6-5 to TRBJ2-2; D unclear. Per the germline V gene, CDR1 is MNHEY and CDR2 is SVGAGI. The length of the CDR3 is 14 residues. Between the trimmed V and J ends, which lost 5 bases and 4 bases, there was a span of 11 bases. The CDR3 loop reads CASSPWKVTGELFF. CDR3 nucleotide sequence: TGTGCCAGCAGTCCCTGGAAGGTCACCGGGGAGCTGTTTTTT.

This sequence joins TRBV6-6 and TRBJ1-2; TRBD1 might be the D (6 bases). Per the germline V gene, CDR1 is MNHNY and CDR2 is SVGAGI (reference sequence). The V end lost 2 bases, the J end lost 6 bases, and 22 bases lay between the germline ends. This CDR3 has 17 residues. The CDR3 DNA reads TGTGCCAGCAGTTACACACCCCATGGGGGCGGAAGGGATGGCTACACCTTC. Translated, it gives CASSYTPHGGGRDGYTF.

V gene TRBV2 combines with J gene TRBJ1-6; 8 bases match TRBD1. Germline CDR1 SNHLY, CDR2 FYNNEI. V shed 7 bases and J 7 bases; nucleotides not matched to a gene: 9. The CDR3 contains 15 residues. The DNA of the CDR3 is TGTGCCAGCAAGATGACAGGGGATGGGAATTCACCCCTCCACTTT. Its protein product is CASKMTGDGNSPLHF.

This chain joins TRBV7-2 and TRBJ2-5; maybe TRBD2 (6 bases). Germline V gene sequence: CDR1 SGHTA, CDR2 FQGNSA. The CDR3 covers 15 residues. Trimming took 4 bases from V and 0 from J, leaving 12 bases between them. The DNA for the CDR3 is TGTGCCAGCAGCTCTCGGGACTTCCACCAAGAGACCCAGTACTTC. Residues: CASSSRDFHQETQYF. The entire variable domain, with the rest obtained from reference TRBV7-2 and TRBJ2-5, is as follows: GAGVSQSPSNKVTEKGKDVELRCDPISGHTALYWYRQSLGQGLEFLIYFQGNSAPDKSGLPSDRFSAERTGGSVSTLTIQRTQQEDSAVYLCASSSRDFHQETQYFGPGTRLLVL.

The chain has TRBV5-6 and TRBJ1-1, with 9 bases identical to TRBD1. Trimming at V came to 0 bases and at J to 5 bases, leaving 8 bases not matched to a gene. The CDR3 covers 16 residues. In germline, CDR1 is SGHDT, CDR2 YYEEEE. CDR3 amino acids: CASSLETGGATTEAFF. Here the CDR3 DNA reads TGTGCCAGCAGCTTGGAAACAGGGGGCGCAACAACTGAAGCTTTCTTT.